The 30 T cell receptor beta chains presented below share a single source sample, sequenced in a study of read filtering for tumor transcriptome and immune sequencing. The library was built from around 0.4 ug RNA with molecular barcoded adaptors for alpha/delta and beta/gamma chains. TCRdb ran MiXCR on the reads and lists one entry per CDR3 protein. This sample yields some 80,000 distinct CDR3 sequences, of which more than 9% are seen a single time; about 15% belongs to the top ten. The sample consisted of a population of CD138-negative cells sorted from bone marrow. These receptors were collected from a donor over 35 with multiple myeloma.

This clonotype was detected many times. The DNA of the CDR3 is TGTGCCAGCAGGACAGGGGGCACTGAAGCTTTCTTT. Its translation: CASRTGGTEAFF. The chain carries TRBV28 and TRBJ1-1, with 9 bases matching TRBD1. Trimming removed 6 bases from V and 4 bases from J; junction bases left unmatched: 0. The CDR3 runs 12 residues. Per the germline V gene, CDR1 is MDHEN and CDR2 is SYDVKM.

Comment on this clonotype: At one end the junction does not follow the germline gene, possibly because of a read error. This chain joins TRBV7-8 and TRBJ2-1; 8 bases align to TRBD2. The CDR3 length is 15 residues. The germline CDR1 and CDR2 sequences are SGHVS and FQNEAQ. The CDR3 spells CASKITSGSHNEQFF. In DNA, the CDR3 is TGTGCCAGCAAGATAACTAGCGGCTCCCACAATGAGCAGTTCTTC.

By share, this clonotype ranks as medium-sized (0.01 to 0.1%). This chain uses TRBV6-2 or TRBV6-3 with TRBJ2-1; 7 nucleotides agree with TRBD1. Germline assignment: CDR1 MNHEY and CDR2 SVGEGT. The CDR3 is 17 amino acids. V was clipped by 2 bases and J by 3 bases; unmatched bases: 10. The DNA of the CDR3 is TGTGCCAGCAGTTACCTGCCCCTAGGGACAGTCTACAATGAGCAGTTCTTC. Its translation is CASSYLPLGTVYNEQFF.

Ten or more counts support this clonotype. The CDR3 bases are TGTGCCAGCAGCCCCCCGGGACTAGTCTCTCAAGAGACCCAGTACTTC. Translation gives CASSPPGLVSQETQYF. This chain links TRBV7-9 with TRBJ2-5, with TRBD2 matching over 8 bases. This CDR3 spans 16 amino acids. Germline CDR1 SEHNR, CDR2 FQNEAQ (reference sequence). V was clipped by 5 bases and J by 2 bases; unmatched bases: 10.

The sample holds many counts of this clonotype. The chain couples TRBV6-1 to TRBJ1-5, with D possibly TRBD1 on 5 matching bases. The germline V gene has CDR1 MNHNS and CDR2 SASEGT. Trimming left V 4 bases short and J 6 bases short, with 13 bases between. The CDR3 extends over 14 amino acids. CDR3 DNA sequence: TGTGCCAGCAGTGCACCGGATGGGGGTCAGCCCCAGCATTTT. It translates to CASSAPDGGQPQHF.

Points on this clonotype: It may be a read error: a sequence one base away is much more abundant. The conserved final phenylalanine or tryptophan is absent from the CDR3, which likely points to a read error. Because the CDR3's place on the DNA is in doubt, the DNA is left out and the CDR3 is given as listed by TCRdb. J is TRBJ2-7 and V is TRBV20-1; the table assigns TRBD1, which was not confirmed against the DNA. Germline loops: CDR1 DFQATT, CDR2 SNEGSKA (reference sequence). From its first to its last residue, the CDR3 has 11 amino acids. The CDR3 region is CSATGRDREYL.

This clonotype was recorded many times. V and J are TRBV18 and TRBJ1-4; no definite D call. Trimming left V 4 bases short and J 5 bases short, with 20 bases between. The CDR3 length is 17 residues. CDR1 and CDR2 (germline): KGHSH, LQKENI. CDR3 nucleotides: TGTGCCAGCTCACTAGACCCACCGGGATTTGAAAATGAAAAACTGTTTTTT. Protein product: CASSLDPPGFENEKLFF.

A note on this clonotype: A much larger clonotype is one base distant, so this may be a read error. The rearrangement links TRBV28 to TRBJ1-1; D gene ambiguous. CDR1 is MDHEN, CDR2 SYDVKM, per germline. The CDR3 runs to 11 residues. CDR3 residues: CASSLSSEASF. CDR3 nucleotides: TGTGCCAGCAGTTTGTCTTCTGAAGCTTCCTTT.

This clonotype was observed at least ten times. This sequence joins TRBV7-9 and TRBJ1-1; 7 bases are shared with TRBD1. This CDR3 has 14 amino acids. CDR1 is SEHNR and CDR2 is FQNEAQ in the germline V gene (reference sequence). V shed 8 bases, J shed 2 bases, and the junction held 8 bases outside the gene matches. Here the CDR3 reads CASQTGVGNTEAFF. DNA of the CDR3: TGTGCCAGCCAAACAGGGGTGGGCAACACTGAAGCTTTCTTT.

This clonotype was counted a few times. The genes are TRBV4-1 and TRBJ2-1; 8 bases line up with TRBD2. The CDR3 is 15 residues long. Trimming at V came to 0 bases and at J to 3 bases, leaving 1 base not matched to a gene. The germline V gene has CDR1 MGHRA and CDR2 YSYEKL. The CDR3 loop is CASSQDSGNYNEQFF. The CDR3 DNA sequence: TGCGCCAGCAGCCAAGATAGCGGGAACTACAATGAGCAGTTCTTC.

The CDR3 sequence is CASSLEVGQETQYF. The CDR3 DNA reads as TGCGCCAGCAGCTTGGAGGTGGGGCAAGAGACCCAGTACTTC. The chain has TRBV5-1 and TRBJ2-5; D is uncertain. The germline V and J ends were trimmed by 0 bases and 2 bases, with 8 bases remaining between them. The CDR3 has 14 amino acids. Germline V lookup: CDR1 SGHRS, CDR2 YFSETQ.

This clonotype was counted at least ten times. This chain uses TRBV29-1 with TRBJ2-3, with D possibly TRBD1 on 5 matching bases. The CDR3 runs to 13 residues. Germline-derived CDR1 and CDR2 are SQVTM and ANQGSEA. V was shortened by 4 bases and J by 4 bases, with 12 bases between the two germline ends. The CDR3 coding sequence is TGCAGCGTTGTCTTTGACAGAGCAGATACGCAGTATTTT. This encodes CSVVFDRADTQYF.

This clonotype was counted at least ten times. V is TRBV6-5 and J is TRBJ2-7, with 7 bases lining up with TRBD2. Germline V gives CDR1 MNHEY, CDR2 SVGAGI. The CDR3 runs 16 residues. V lost 3 bases and J lost 1; bases outside the gene matches: 9. The CDR3 DNA reads TGTGCCAGCAGTTATTCCCAGACTAGCCGTTCCTACGAGCAGTACTTC. It specifies CASSYSQTSRSYEQYF.

This chain joins TRBV14 and TRBJ1-6; a weak D match, TRBD1 (6 bases). The CDR3 runs to 13 residues. V was cut by 4 bases and J by 7 bases, with 8 bases left in between. CDR1 is SGHDN and CDR2 is FVKESK in the germline V gene. In nucleotides, the CDR3 is TGTGCCAGCAGCCGCCAGGGGAATTCACCCCTCCACTTT. The encoded protein is CASSRQGNSPLHF.

This clonotype was seen only a few times. A much larger clone differs from this one at a single base, so this may be a read error. This chain links TRBV20-1 with TRBJ2-7; 10 nucleotides align to TRBD2. The CDR3 is made up of 14 amino acids. J was trimmed by 2 bases and V by 1 base; bases with no gene match: 2. Germline V gene sequence: CDR1 DFQATT, CDR2 SNEGSKA (reference sequence). CDR3 protein: CSARGTSGTYEQYF. In nucleotides, the CDR3 is TGCAGTGCTAGAGGGACTAGCGGTACCTACGAGCAGTACTTC.

This clonotype was picked up many times. V usage is TRBV6-1 and J usage is TRBJ2-1; D not resolved. The CDR3 contains 13 residues. CDR1 is MNHNS, CDR2 SASEGT, per germline. V gave up 3 bases and J gave up 3 bases, with 6 bases separating them. CDR3 protein: CASSDGNYNEQFF. The CDR3 DNA follows: TGTGCCAGCAGTGATGGGAACTACAATGAGCAGTTCTTC.

This sequence joins TRBV7-9 and TRBJ2-7; D is unclear. This CDR3 is built from 15 residues. With 6 bases removed from V and 7 bases from J, the gap between germline ends came to 22 bases. Germline V gene data show CDR1 as SEHNR and CDR2 as FQNEAQ (reference sequence). CDR3 sequence (DNA): TGTGCCAGCAGTTCGACTTCTTACCGGTTGGATGAGCAGTACTTC. It yields the protein CASSSTSYRLDEQYF.

With regard to this clonotype: A much bigger clone sits one base away, suggesting this may be a read error. The chain links TRBV7-7 to TRBJ2-2; D may match TRBD1 or TRBD2 (5 bases each). The germline V gene encodes CDR1 SSHAT and CDR2 FNYEAQ (reference sequence). CDR3 length: 16 residues. The CDR3 region has the DNA TGTGCTCGCAGCTTAGGTCAGGGACCGAACACCGGGGAGCTGTTTTTT. Translated, it gives CARSLGQGPNTGELFF.

Turning to this clonotype: The conserved final phenylalanine or tryptophan is absent from the CDR3, which likely points to a read error. This sequence joins TRBV7-2 and TRBJ1-1, with D uncertain. The CDR3 is made up of 13 amino acids. V lost 3 bases, J lost 10 bases, and 15 bases lay in between. From germline, CDR1 is SGHTA and CDR2 FQGNSA. CDR3 protein: CASSFWASFGAFS. For the CDR3, the DNA is TGTGCCAGCAGCTTTTGGGCCTCCTTCGGAGCTTTCTCT.

This clonotype came up many times. This chain uses TRBV20-1 with TRBJ2-7, with D possibly called TRBD1 or TRBD2 (5 bases each). The CDR3 is made up of 12 amino acids. The germline V and J ends were trimmed by 6 bases and 2 bases, with 11 bases remaining between them. Germline CDR1 is DFQATT and CDR2 is SNEGSKA (reference sequence). The CDR3 DNA sequence: TGCAGTGCCCTGGGACGGACCTACGAGCAGTACTTC. Residues: CSALGRTYEQYF.

The CDR3 coding sequence is TGTGCCAGTAGTATCCGGGGGGGGCCAGAGACCCAGTACTTC. Translated: CASSIRGGPETQYF. The chain uses TRBV19 and TRBJ2-5; the match to TRBD2 covers 8 bases. Germline CDR1 reads LNHDA; CDR2 reads SQIVND (reference sequence). This CDR3 spans 14 amino acids. V shed 3 bases, J shed 4 bases, and the junction held 4 bases outside the gene matches.

This clonotype was recorded at least ten times. CDR3 DNA sequence: TGTGCCTGGAGCCTTTCGGGACAGGTGCATTTTTATGGCTACACCTTC. This sequence encodes CAWSLSGQVHFYGYTF. The chain carries TRBV30 and TRBJ1-2; TRBD1 matches 8 bases. CDR1 and CDR2 from the germline V gene are GTSNPN and SVGIG (reference sequence). This CDR3 is built from 16 residues. The V and J ends lost 3 bases and 5 bases, in that order; junction bases with no gene match: 14.

This clonotype was detected ten times or more. In DNA form, the CDR3 reads TGTGCCAGTAGTTCGACAACCTCGGTTCGAGCTTTCTTT. It encodes CASSSTTSVRAFF. The rearrangement links TRBV19 to TRBJ1-1; no clear D gene. The germline V gene has CDR1 LNHDA and CDR2 SQIVND (reference sequence). This CDR3 is built from 13 residues. The germline V and J ends were trimmed by 5 bases and 10 bases, with 17 bases remaining between them.

The table lists this clonotype with many counts. This chain connects TRBV19 to TRBJ1-5, with 7 bases identical to TRBD1. Germline-derived CDR1 and CDR2 are LNHDA and SQIVND (reference sequence). The trim removed 5 bases at V and 5 bases at J, leaving 3 bases unmatched. The CDR3 is 13 amino acids. The CDR3 DNA reads TGTGCCAGTAGTCGGGACAGCGATCAGCCCCAGCATTTT. This codes for CASSRDSDQPQHF.

This clonotype has a count of ten or more. The chain joins TRBV7-9 to TRBJ2-7, with D uncertain. Germline V gene sequence: CDR1 SEHNR, CDR2 FQNEAQ (reference sequence). The CDR3 has 13 residues. The V gene lost 5 bases and the J gene lost 6 bases, with 14 bases spanning the gap. CDR3 residues: CASSPNTMGEQYF. DNA of the CDR3: TGTGCCAGCAGCCCCAACACCATGGGCGAGCAGTACTTC.

About this clonotype: The junction departs from germline at one end; a sequencing error may be responsible. This chain links TRBV20-1 with TRBJ2-5; either TRBD1 or TRBD2 may supply D (5 bases each). CDR1 and CDR2 from the germline V gene are DFQATT and SNEGSKA (reference sequence). The CDR3 is 15 residues long. In DNA, the CDR3 is TGCAGTGCTCGCTCCCCCTCGGGCAGAGGGGAGACGCAGTACTTC. Residues: CSARSPSGRGETQYF.

This clonotype was counted many times. This chain links TRBV28 with TRBJ1-2; 8 nucleotides line up with TRBD1. The V gene end was trimmed by 1 base and the J gene end by 8 bases; junction bases not matched to a gene: 6. Germline assignment: CDR1 MDHEN and CDR2 SYDVKM. This CDR3 has 14 residues. The chain's CDR3 is CASSLSRGRDGYTF. The CDR3 DNA follows: TGTGCCAGCAGTTTATCCAGGGGGCGGGACGGCTACACCTTC.

In this sample, this clonotype turned up many times. The CDR3 nucleotides are TGCGCCAGCAGTGAACAGGGAAACAATCAGCCCCAGCATTTT. Its translation is CASSEQGNNQPQHF. The V and J genes are TRBV5-1 and TRBJ1-5, with a possible D match to TRBD1 (6 bases). V was trimmed by 5 bases and J by 3 bases, leaving 12 bases between them. From germline, CDR1 is SGHRS and CDR2 YFSETQ. CDR3 length: 14 amino acids.

This clonotype showed up many times. The V call is TRBV5-1, the J call TRBJ1-5; a weak D match, TRBD1 (6 bases). The germline CDR1 and CDR2 sequences are SGHRS and YFSETQ. Trimming shortened V by 2 bases and J by 2 bases, and 11 bases separated the two germline ends. The CDR3 covers 15 residues. CDR3 in DNA: TGCGCCAGCAGCTTTGGGGGCCTAGGCAATCAGCCCCAGCATTTT. Protein product: CASSFGGLGNQPQHF. Filled out from reference TRBV5-1 and TRBJ1-5, the complete variable domain reads KAGVTQTPRYLIKTRGQQVTLSCSPISGHRSVSWYQQTPGQGLQFLFEYFSETQRNKGNFPGRFSGRQFSNSRSEMNVSTLELGDSALYLCASSFGGLGNQPQHFGDGTRLSIL.

The chain carries TRBV28 and TRBJ2-2; D not certain. Trimming left V 3 bases short and J 6 bases short, with 5 bases between. In germline, CDR1 is MDHEN, CDR2 SYDVKM. The CDR3 is made up of 12 amino acids. CDR3 region: CASSFRSGELFF. CDR3 coding DNA: TGTGCCAGCAGTTTTCGGTCCGGGGAGCTGTTTTTT.